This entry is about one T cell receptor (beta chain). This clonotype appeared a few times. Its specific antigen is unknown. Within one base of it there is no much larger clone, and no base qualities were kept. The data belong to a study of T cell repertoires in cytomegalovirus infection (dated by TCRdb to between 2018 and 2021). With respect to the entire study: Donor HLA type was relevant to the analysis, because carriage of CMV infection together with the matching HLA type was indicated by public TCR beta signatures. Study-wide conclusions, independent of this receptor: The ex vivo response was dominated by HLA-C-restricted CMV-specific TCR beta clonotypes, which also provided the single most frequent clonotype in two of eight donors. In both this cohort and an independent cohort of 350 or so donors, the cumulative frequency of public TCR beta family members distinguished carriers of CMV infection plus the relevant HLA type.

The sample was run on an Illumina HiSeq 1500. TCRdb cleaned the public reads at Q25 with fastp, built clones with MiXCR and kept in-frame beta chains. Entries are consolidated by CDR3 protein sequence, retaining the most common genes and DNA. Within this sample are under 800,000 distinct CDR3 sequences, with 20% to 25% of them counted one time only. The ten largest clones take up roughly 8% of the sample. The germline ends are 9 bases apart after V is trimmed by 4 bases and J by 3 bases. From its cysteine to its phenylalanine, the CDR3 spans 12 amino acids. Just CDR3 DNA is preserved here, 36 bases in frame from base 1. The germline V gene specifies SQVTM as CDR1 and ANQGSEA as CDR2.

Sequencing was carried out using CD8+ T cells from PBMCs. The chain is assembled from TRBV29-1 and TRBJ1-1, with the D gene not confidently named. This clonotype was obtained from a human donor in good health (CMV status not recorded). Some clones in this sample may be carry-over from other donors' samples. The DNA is TGCAGCGTTGGGGAAGGCCACACTGAAGCTTTCTTT. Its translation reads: CSVGEGHTEAFF.